This T cell receptor beta chain is drawn from a study of T cell clones after liver transplantation. Study context: Tolerance: complete withdrawal held at least one year, liver enzymes staying within twice normal.

Unstimulated PBMCs were sorted into CD3+CD4+ and CD3+CD8+ populations. General study points: Post-transplant, graft-donor-reactive CD4 TCRbeta sequences in blood dropped significantly in 5 of 8 subjects.

For this clone: What it recognizes is unknown.

The protocol was immunoSEQ multiplex PCR, while the TCRdb copy is restricted to in-frame clones and leaves out a portion. The table lists about 99,000 clones, approximately 85% of them singletons, with over 0.75% in the top ten. This clonotype originated in a human donor who received a liver transplant. The sample in question was CD4+ T cells from blood, obtained before liver transplant.

This CDR3 reads CASSEGLVYEQYF. DNA for the CDR3: TGTGCCAGCAGCGAGGGACTAGTTTACGAGCAGTACTTC. J is TRBJ2-7 and V is TRBV11-2; 8 positions match TRBD2. The CDR3 totals 13 residues. The germline CDR1 and CDR2 sequences are SGHAT and FQNNGV. The V segment lost 5 bases and the J segment 4 bases; nucleotides outside the gene matches: 4.